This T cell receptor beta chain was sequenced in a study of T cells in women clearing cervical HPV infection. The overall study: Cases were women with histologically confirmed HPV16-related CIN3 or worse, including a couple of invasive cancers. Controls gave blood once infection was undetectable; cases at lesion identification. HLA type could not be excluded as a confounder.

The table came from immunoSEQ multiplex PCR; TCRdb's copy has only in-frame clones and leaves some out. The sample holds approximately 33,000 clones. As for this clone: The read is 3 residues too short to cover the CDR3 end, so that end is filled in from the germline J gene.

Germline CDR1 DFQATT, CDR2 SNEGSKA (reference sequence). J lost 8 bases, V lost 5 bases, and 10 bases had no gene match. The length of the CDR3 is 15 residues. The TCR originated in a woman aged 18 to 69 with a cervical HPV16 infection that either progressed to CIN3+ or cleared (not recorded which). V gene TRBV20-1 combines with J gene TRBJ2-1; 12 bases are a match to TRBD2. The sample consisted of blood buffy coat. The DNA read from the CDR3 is TGCAGTGCTCTGTCGACTAGCGGGAGTTTCGATGAG. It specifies CSALSTSGSFDE. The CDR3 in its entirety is CSALSTSGSFDEQFF.